This T cell receptor beta chain was identified in a study of blood T cell repertoires in COVID-19. About the study: Researchers got acute and convalescent COVID-19 samples from the United States, Italy and Spain. In each case, the material was cDNA or gDNA derived from T cells, B-cell-depleted T cells, or PBMCs.

The V gene's germline CDR1 is SGHTA and CDR2 FQGTGA. V was clipped by 1 base and J by 7 bases; unmatched bases: 7. The CDR3 is 15 residues long. This clone showed up just once. In the study's own analysis: Amplification of reference gene primers provided the estimated nucleated cell counts. Assay used: immunoSEQ multiplex PCR; TCRdb lists only in-frame clones, some missing. That table supplies the V and J calls and clone size; D and trimming were determined from the DNA. The top ten hold about 1.7% of the sample, which has roughly 140,000 clones, about 87% seen once. This clonotype was obtained from a woman in her fifties or sixties with acute or convalescent COVID-19. V gene TRBV7-3 combines with J gene TRBJ2-1; 7 positions agree with TRBD2. The specimen was peripheral blood. DNA for the CDR3: TGTGCCAGCAGCTTAAAACTAGCGAACGCGAATGAGCAGTTCTTC. Protein sequence: CASSLKLANANEQFF.